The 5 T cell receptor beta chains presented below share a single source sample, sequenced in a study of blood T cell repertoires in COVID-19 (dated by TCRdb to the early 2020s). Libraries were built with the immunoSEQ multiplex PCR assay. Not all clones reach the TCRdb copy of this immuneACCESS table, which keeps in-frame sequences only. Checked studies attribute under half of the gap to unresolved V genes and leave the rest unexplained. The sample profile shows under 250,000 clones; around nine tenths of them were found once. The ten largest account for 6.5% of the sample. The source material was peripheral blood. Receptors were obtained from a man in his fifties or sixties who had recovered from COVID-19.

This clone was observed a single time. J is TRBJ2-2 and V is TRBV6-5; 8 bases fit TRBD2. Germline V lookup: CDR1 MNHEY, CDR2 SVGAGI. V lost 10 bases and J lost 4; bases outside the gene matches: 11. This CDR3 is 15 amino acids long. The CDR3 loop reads CATRGGHGGTGELFF. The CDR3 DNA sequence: TGTGCCACTCGGGGGGGCCACGGGGGCACCGGGGAGCTGTTTTTT.

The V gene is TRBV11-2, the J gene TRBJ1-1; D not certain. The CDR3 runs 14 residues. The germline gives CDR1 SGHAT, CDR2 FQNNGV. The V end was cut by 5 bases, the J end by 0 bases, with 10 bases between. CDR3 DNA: TGTGCCAGCAGCCTGATGACTTTGAACACTGAAGCTTTCTTT. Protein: CASSLMTLNTEAFF.

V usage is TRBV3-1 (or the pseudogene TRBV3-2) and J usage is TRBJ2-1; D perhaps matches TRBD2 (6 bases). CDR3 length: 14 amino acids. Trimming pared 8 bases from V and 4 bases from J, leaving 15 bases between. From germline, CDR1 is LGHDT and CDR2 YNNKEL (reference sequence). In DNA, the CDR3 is TGTGCCAGCCGGAGGGGTGGGCTTTACAATGAGCAGTTCTTC. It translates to CASRRGGLYNEQFF.

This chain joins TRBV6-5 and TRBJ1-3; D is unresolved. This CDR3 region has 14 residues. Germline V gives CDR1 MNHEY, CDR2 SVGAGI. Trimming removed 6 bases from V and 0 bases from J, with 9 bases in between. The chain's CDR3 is CASRTENSGNTIYF. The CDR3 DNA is TGTGCCAGCAGAACGGAGAACTCTGGAAACACCATATATTTT.

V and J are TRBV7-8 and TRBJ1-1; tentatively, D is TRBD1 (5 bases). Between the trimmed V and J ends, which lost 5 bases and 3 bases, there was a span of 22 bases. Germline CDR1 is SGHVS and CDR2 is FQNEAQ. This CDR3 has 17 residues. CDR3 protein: CASSKGRVVRLDTEAFF. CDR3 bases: TGTGCCAGCAGCAAGGGGAGGGTAGTTAGGTTGGACACTGAAGCTTTCTTT.